This T cell receptor (beta chain) was recovered during a study of neurological immune-mediated disorders. Per germline, CDR1 KGHDR and CDR2 SFDVKD. Trimming removed 7 bases from V and 1 base from J; junction bases left unmatched: 3. CDR3 length equals 15 residues. In this sample, this clonotype turned up many times. TCRdb reprocessed the 5' RACE reads via MiXCR and lists one record per CDR3 protein. Altogether about 89,000 distinct CDR3 sequences are present, 2.6% being singletons, with the ten largest covering about 1%. The TCR was taken from a woman in her twenties or thirties with multiple sclerosis. The specimen sequenced was PBMCs. This chain links TRBV24-1 with TRBJ2-6; 7 bases agree with TRBD2. CDR3 sequence reads: CATSSGESGANVLTF. CDR3 in DNA: TGTGCCACCAGCAGCGGGGAATCTGGGGCCAACGTCCTGACTTTC.